The clone carrying this T cell receptor (beta chain) showed up just a few times. Its target is not known. V was shortened by 0 bases and J by 3 bases, with 8 bases between the two germline ends. CDR3 length: 14 residues. Germline assignment: CDR1 MGHRA and CDR2 YSYEKL. After isolation, RNA underwent reverse transcription to generate cDNA as the sequencing template. Assay: immunoSEQ multiplex PCR; the TCRdb copy retains only in-frame clones and omits some. The repertoire holds 140,000 or so clones, with more than 55% as singletons. This record belongs to a study of CD8+ T cells in alopecia areata. Study results and limitations: Although TCR sharing was seen in mice, sharing across patients was less clear, possibly for HLA-related reasons.

This sequence was found in a human donor in good health. J is TRBJ1-1 and V is TRBV4-1; D is unclear. Sequencing was done on a sample of CD8+ T cells sorted from blood. The CDR3 coding sequence is TGCGCCAGCAGCCAAGATCGTGGCTACACTGAAGCTTTCTTT. The encoded protein is CASSQDRGYTEAFF.